The 19 T cell receptor beta chains below all came from one sample that was sequenced in a study of blood T cells in healthy people across ages. Using a J-beta primer mix together with a sample-barcoded 5' primer, a second PCR was run for about 6 to 11 cycles. TCRdb passed the 5' RACE reads through MiXCR, listing each CDR3 protein once. The data show 1.5 million to 2 million distinct CDR3 sequences, about 50% seen once. The sequencing input was blood. The receptors here all came from a woman aged 40 to 49 in good health.

This clonotype was observed a handful of times. V usage is TRBV10-1 and J usage is TRBJ1-2, with 7 bases that match TRBD1. The length of the CDR3 is 15 residues. Germline trimming cut 2 bases from V and 7 bases from J; bases unmatched to any gene: 10. In germline, CDR1 is WNHNN, CDR2 SYGVQD (reference sequence). CDR3 region: CASSERVGGRGGYTF. CDR3 in DNA: TGCGCCAGCAGTGAGCGTGTAGGGGGCCGCGGTGGCTACACCTTC.

This rearrangement joins TRBV7-2 to TRBJ2-5, with a weak D call TRBD2 (6 bases). The CDR3 is 14 residues long. Germline-derived CDR1 and CDR2 are SGHTA and FQGNSA. V was trimmed by 9 bases and J by 5 bases, leaving 19 bases between them. Here the CDR3 reads CASRGQERGETQYF. The CDR3 bases are TGTGCCAGTCGTGGGCAAGAACGGGGGGAGACCCAGTACTTC.

This clonotype was observed a handful of times. The chain employs TRBV5-1 and TRBJ1-1; D is perhaps TRBD1 (5 bases). The germline gives CDR1 SGHRS, CDR2 YFSETQ. CDR3 length: 15 amino acids. V gave up 0 bases and J gave up 2 bases, with 11 bases separating them. The CDR3: CASSLGTGVNTEAFF. As DNA, the CDR3 is TGCGCCAGCAGCTTGGGTACGGGGGTAAACACTGAAGCTTTCTTT.

This clonotype was counted between two and nine times. The chain joins TRBV5-1 to TRBJ2-6; D remains unclear. CDR3 length equals 15 residues. Germline CDR1 SGHRS, CDR2 YFSETQ. The V gene lost 4 bases and the J gene lost 2 bases, with 10 bases spanning the gap. This chain's CDR3 is CASSPERAGANVLTF. Here the CDR3 DNA reads TGCGCCAGCAGCCCAGAAAGGGCTGGGGCCAACGTCCTGACTTTC.

This chain connects TRBV6-5 to TRBJ1-4; no firm D call. The CDR3 has 15 residues. The V gene's germline CDR1 is MNHEY and CDR2 SVGAGI. Trimming took off 6 bases at V and 3 bases at J, with 14 bases between the two ends. CDR3 sequence (DNA): TGTGCCAGCAGCTTAGGCGGAGCGCCTAATGAAAAACTGTTTTTT. It codes for CASSLGGAPNEKLFF.

J is TRBJ2-1 and V is TRBV7-3; 7 nucleotides line up with TRBD2. V dropped 3 bases and J dropped 5; count of bases not matched to a gene: 4. The CDR3 extends over 14 amino acids. Germline assignment: CDR1 SGHTA and CDR2 FQGTGA. This CDR3 reads CASSFLGLDNEQFF. The CDR3 region has the DNA TGTGCCAGCAGCTTTCTCGGACTAGACAATGAGCAGTTCTTC.

To note about this clonotype: A much larger clone lies a single base off, so this may be a read error. The rearrangement joins TRBV25-1 to TRBJ2-1; 7 nucleotides agree with TRBD2. The V gene's germline CDR1 is MGHDK and CDR2 SYGVNS. With V trimmed by 5 bases and J by 2 bases, 3 bases remained unmatched. CDR3 size: 14 residues. CDR3 region: CASSSRGAYNEQFF. The CDR3, as DNA: TGTGCCAGCAGTAGCCGGGGGGCCTACAATGAGCAGTTCTTC.

The rearrangement uses TRBV4-3 and TRBJ2-2; D remains unclear. The germline CDR1 and CDR2 sequences are LGHNA and YSLEER. V gave up 3 bases and J gave up 3 bases, with 8 bases separating them. The CDR3 length is 14 residues. The CDR3, as DNA: TGCGCCAGCAGCCAGTCACAGCACACCGGGGAGCTGTTTTTT. It yields the protein CASSQSQHTGELFF.

The rearrangement joins TRBV4-1 to TRBJ2-4; D is perhaps TRBD2 (6 bases). TRBJ2-7 explains the end of the DNA better; the J call may be wrong. The CDR3 consists of 13 residues. Looked up from germline, CDR1 is MGHRA and CDR2 is YSYEKL. The CDR3 spells CASSTGESYEQYF. The CDR3 nucleotides are TGCGCCAGCAGTACGGGGGAGTCCTACGAGCAGTACTTC.

The rearrangement uses TRBV6-5 and TRBJ1-6; possibly TRBD1 for D (6 bases). The CDR3 totals 16 residues. CDR1 and CDR2 (germline): MNHEY, SVGAGI. With 0 bases removed from V and 3 bases from J, the gap between germline ends came to 9 bases. The CDR3 nucleotides are TGTGCCAGCAGTTACTCGGGACAAGTCTATAATTCACCCCTCCACTTT. Amino acids: CASSYSGQVYNSPLHF.

About this clonotype itself: A read error may account for a junction end that differs from germline. V is TRBV12-3 or TRBV12-4 and J is TRBJ2-1; 14 bases map to TRBD2. The CDR3 sequence is 17 residues long. The DNA for the CDR3 is TGTGCCAGCAGTTTAGTGACTAGCGGGGGGGAGTACAAGGAGCAGTTCTTC. This encodes CASSLVTSGGEYKEQFF.

This clonotype was seen only a few times. The V gene is TRBV20-1, the J gene TRBJ2-7; TRBD2 aligns across 9 bases. The J segment lost 7 bases and the V segment lost 1 base, leaving 8 bases of the junction unmatched. Looked up from germline, CDR1 is DFQATT and CDR2 is SNEGSKA (reference sequence). The CDR3 extends over 14 amino acids. The CDR3: CSARVKLAGNEQYF. CDR3 bases: TGCAGTGCTAGAGTTAAGCTAGCGGGGAATGAGCAGTACTTC.

On this clonotype: An end of the junction differs from the germline gene, which may be a read error. The V and J genes are TRBV7-2 and TRBJ2-7; D ambiguous. Germline lookup yields CDR1 SGHTA and CDR2 FQGNSA. This CDR3 comprises 15 residues. Here the CDR3 DNA reads TGTGCCAGCAGCTTAGAATACCCTACGGTCTACGGGCAGTACTTC. Translation gives CASSLEYPTVYGQYF. The full variable domain, in which reference TRBV7-2 and TRBJ2-7 provide the parts outside the CDR3, is GAGVSQSPSNKVTEKGKDVELRCDPISGHTALYWYRQSLGQGLEFLIYFQGNSAPDKSGLPSDRFSAERTGGSVSTLTIQRTQQEDSAVYLCASSLEYPTVYGQYFGPGTRLTVT.

This clonotype has a count of ten or more. J is TRBJ1-1 and V is TRBV7-2, with TRBD1 matching over 10 bases. Trimming removed 0 bases from V and 0 bases from J; junction bases left unmatched: 7. The CDR3 consists of 18 residues. The V gene's germline CDR1 is SGHTA and CDR2 FQGNSA. Here the CDR3 reads CASSLARDRGLLNTEAFF. CDR3 bases: TGTGCCAGCAGCTTAGCGCGGGACAGGGGCCTGCTGAACACTGAAGCTTTCTTT.

This clonotype was seen a few times. This chain joins TRBV20-1 and TRBJ2-3; D is uncertain. Germline V CDR1 and CDR2: DFQATT, SNEGSKA (reference sequence). The CDR3 is 15 residues long. The V end lost 7 bases, the J end lost 1 base, and 18 bases lay between the germline ends. CDR3 bases: TGCAGTGTTCAAGGATCCACCCTGGGCACAGATACGCAGTATTTT. Translation gives CSVQGSTLGTDTQYF.

This clonotype has ten or more counts. The chain recombines TRBV7-2 with TRBJ1-2; D possibly corresponds to TRBD1 (5 bases). V gave up 5 bases and J gave up 6 bases, with 16 bases separating them. Germline CDR1 is SGHTA and CDR2 is FQGNSA. The CDR3 has 14 amino acids. The CDR3 protein is CASSHEGSRHGYTF. The CDR3 bases are TGTGCCAGCAGCCATGAGGGGAGTCGTCATGGCTACACCTTC.

The chain couples TRBV24-1 to TRBJ2-5; 9 bases are a match to TRBD2. The germline V gene has CDR1 KGHDR and CDR2 SFDVKD. With 5 bases clipped from V and 11 bases from J, the junction kept 11 bases outside the gene matches. The CDR3 consists of 14 residues. CDR3 residues: CATSVASGANEQYF. CDR3 DNA: TGTGCCACCAGTGTGGCTAGCGGGGCCAATGAGCAGTACTTC.

In DNA form, the CDR3 reads TGTGCCACCAGTGTGGGTGGGAGGGAGACCCAGTACTTC. Translated: CATSVGGRETQYF. This chain uses TRBV24-1 with TRBJ2-5; TRBD2 is a possible D gene (6 bases). CDR1 and CDR2 (germline): KGHDR, SFDVKD. V lost 5 bases to trimming and J lost 5 bases, with 11 bases between them. The CDR3 has 13 residues.

This clonotype has more than one count but fewer than ten. This sequence joins TRBV20-1 and TRBJ2-3, with TRBD2 matching over 14 bases. Germline CDR1 DFQATT, CDR2 SNEGSKA (reference sequence). This CDR3 is 18 amino acids long. With V trimmed by 1 base and J by 5 bases, 11 bases remained unmatched. DNA for the CDR3: TGCAGTGCTAGAGTCGCTAGACTAGCGGGGGGGCTCAAAGATACGCAGTATTTT. Translation gives CSARVARLAGGLKDTQYF.